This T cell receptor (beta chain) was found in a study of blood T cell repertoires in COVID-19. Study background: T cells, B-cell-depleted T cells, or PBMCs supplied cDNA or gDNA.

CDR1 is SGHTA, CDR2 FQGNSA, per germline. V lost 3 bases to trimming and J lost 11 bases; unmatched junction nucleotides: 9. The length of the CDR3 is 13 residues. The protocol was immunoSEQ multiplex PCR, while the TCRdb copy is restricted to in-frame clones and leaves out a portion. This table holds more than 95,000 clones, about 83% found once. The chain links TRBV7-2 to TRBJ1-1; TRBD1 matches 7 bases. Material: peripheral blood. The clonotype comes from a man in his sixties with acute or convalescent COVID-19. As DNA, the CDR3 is TGTGCCAGCAGCTTCCAGGGGGGATTTCAGGCTTTCTTT. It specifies CASSFQGGFQAFF.